These T cell receptor beta chains were read from a single sample in a study of blood T cell repertoires in COVID-19. Clones were read by immunoSEQ multiplex PCR, and TCRdb kept only the in-frame ones, dropping some. The sample has some 130,000 clones, roughly 90% seen once. The sample comprised peripheral blood. The receptors come from a man between 65 and 85 years old with active COVID-19. Both conserved end residues are part of each CDR3. D genes are given only for firm matches. For some rows the clone size is stated as once, few or many, or as a class when expanded; others skip it.

J: TRBJ2-7; V: TRBV30; size: -; D: TRBD1; DNA: TGTGCCTGGAGTGTAAGTCAGGGGGCCTACGAGCAGTACTTC; CDR3: CAWSVSQGAYEQYF
J: TRBJ1-2; V: TRBV30; size: -; D: TRBD1; DNA: TGTGCCTGGAGCGCTGGACAGGGGCGCTATGGCTACACCTTC; CDR3: CAWSAGQGRYGYTF
J: TRBJ2-1; V: TRBV18; size: -; D: TRBD2; DNA: TGTGCCAGCTCACCGGGGGCTAGCGGGAGTTACAATGAGCAGTTCTTC; CDR3: CASSPGASGSYNEQFF
J: TRBJ2-3; V: TRBV3-1/TRBV3-2; size: -; D: -; DNA: TGTGCCAGCAGCCCCCACACAGATACGCAGTATTTT; CDR3: CASSPHTDTQYF
J: TRBJ2-2; V: TRBV7-6; size: once; D: TRBD1; DNA: TGTGCCAGCAGCCGGCGGGGACAGGGGGGCGGCGGGGAGCTGTTTTTT; CDR3: CASSRRGQGGGGELFF
J: TRBJ2-7; V: TRBV12-3/TRBV12-4; size: -; D: -; DNA: TGTGCCAGCATGGCTAGCGCACACTACGAGCAGTACTTC; CDR3: CASMASAHYEQYF
J: TRBJ1-1; V: TRBV21-1; size: -; D: -; DNA: TGTGCCAGCAGCAAAGGGGGGGGCTTGAACACTGAAGCTTTCTTT; CDR3: CASSKGGGLNTEAFF
J: TRBJ1-1; V: TRBV18; size: -; D: TRBD1; DNA: TGTGCCAGCTCACCATTGACAGGGGGAATGAACACTGAAGCTTTCTTT; CDR3: CASSPLTGGMNTEAFF
J: TRBJ1-2; V: TRBV28; size: -; D: -; DNA: TGTGCCAGCAGTTCCACAGGGACGGCTAACTATGGCTACACCTTC; CDR3: CASSSTGTANYGYTF
J: TRBJ1-1; V: TRBV19; size: -; D: TRBD1; DNA: TGTGCCAGTAGTATAGAAGGGCCCCCGCTGACAGGGGTGAACACTGAAGCTTTCTTT; CDR3: CASSIEGPPLTGVNTEAFF
J: TRBJ2-2; V: TRBV6-6; size: few; D: TRBD1; DNA: TGTGCCAGCAGTTCCTTCGGACAGGGTCGGACCGGGGAGCTGTTTTTT; CDR3: CASSSFGQGRTGELFF
J: TRBJ1-1; V: TRBV24-1; size: -; D: -; DNA: TGTGCCACCAGTGCCCTGGAGGGATCCGAAGCTTTCTTT; CDR3: CATSALEGSEAFF
J: TRBJ2-7; V: TRBV6-1; size: -; D: -; DNA: TGTGCCAGCAGTGAAGCGCAATTCTACAGCTCCTACGAGCAGTACTTC; CDR3: CASSEAQFYSSYEQYF
J: TRBJ2-7; V: TRBV28; size: -; D: -; DNA: TGTGCCAGCAACCGGAGAACCTACGAGCAGTACTTC; CDR3: CASNRRTYEQYF
J: TRBJ1-4; V: TRBV9; size: -; D: -; DNA: TGTGCCAGCAGCGACCCGACAGAACCCGCCTATGAAAAACTGTTTTTT; CDR3: CASSDPTEPAYEKLFF
J: TRBJ1-2; V: TRBV7-9; size: -; D: TRBD1; DNA: TGTGCCAGCAGCTTACGGGACAGGGGCCGGGACGATGGCTACACCTTC; CDR3: CASSLRDRGRDDGYTF
J: TRBJ2-4; V: TRBV30; size: few; D: -; DNA: TGTGCCTGGAGTGCCGGGACATCCAAAAACATTCAGTACTTC; CDR3: CAWSAGTSKNIQYF
J: TRBJ2-3; V: TRBV27; size: -; D: TRBD2; DNA: TGTGCCAGCAGTTTATGGGGAGGGACAGATACGCAGTATTTT; CDR3: CASSLWGGTDTQYF
J: TRBJ2-3; V: TRBV29-1; size: -; D: TRBD2; DNA: TGCAGCGTTGAAGATCGAGGGACTAGCGGGACTTACACAGATACGCAGTATTTT; CDR3: CSVEDRGTSGTYTDTQYF
J: TRBJ2-2; V: TRBV5-4; size: -; D: -; DNA: TGTGCCAGCAGCTCTCCGGGACACGACACCGGGGAGCTGTTTTTT; CDR3: CASSSPGHDTGELFF
J: TRBJ1-2; V: TRBV18; size: once; D: -; DNA: TGTGCCAGCTCACCACAAGAAGGAGCTAACTATGGCTACACCTTC; CDR3: CASSPQEGANYGYTF
J: TRBJ1-5; V: TRBV28; size: -; D: -; DNA: TGTGCCAGCAGTAACAGGCAGGGGCTTAGCAATCAGCCCCAGCATTTT; CDR3: CASSNRQGLSNQPQHF
J: TRBJ2-1; V: TRBV4-1; size: -; D: TRBD2; DNA: TGCGCCAGCAGCCAAGGGCTAGCGGGAGAGAATGAGCAGTTCTTC; CDR3: CASSQGLAGENEQFF
J: TRBJ1-4; V: TRBV19; size: -; D: TRBD1; DNA: TGTGCCAGTAGTACGGGACAGGGGGCTAATAATGAAAAACTGTTTTTT; CDR3: CASSTGQGANNEKLFF
J: TRBJ1-3; V: TRBV19; size: -; D: -; DNA: TGTGCCAGTAGACGGTTCTCTGGAAACACCATATATTTT; CDR3: CASRRFSGNTIYF
J: TRBJ1-2; V: TRBV10-1; size: few; D: -; DNA: TGCGCCAGCTTCCCATGGGGCTCCTCATATGGCTACACCTTC; CDR3: CASFPWGSSYGYTF
J: TRBJ2-5; V: TRBV15; size: -; D: TRBD2; DNA: TGTGCCACCAGCAGAGATCTAGCGGGAGGGCAAGAGACCCAGTACTTC; CDR3: CATSRDLAGGQETQYF
J: TRBJ2-5; V: TRBV11-2; size: -; D: -; DNA: TGTGCCAGCAGCTTTTCGGGTCGGGAGACCCAGTACTTC; CDR3: CASSFSGRETQYF
J: TRBJ1-2; V: TRBV24-1; size: -; D: TRBD1; DNA: TGTGCCACCAGTGATGGGACAGGGGTTAAGGGCTACACCTTC; CDR3: CATSDGTGVKGYTF
J: TRBJ2-1; V: TRBV5-4; size: -; D: TRBD2; DNA: TGTGCCAGCAGCTTGGGGGGGACTAGCGGGAGGGCCTACAATGAGCAGTTCTTC; CDR3: CASSLGGTSGRAYNEQFF
J: TRBJ1-5; V: TRBV23-1; size: once; D: -; DNA: TGCGCCAGCAGTCAATTAAGGGGAGGCGGAGATCAGCCCCAGCATTTT; CDR3: CASSQLRGGGDQPQHF